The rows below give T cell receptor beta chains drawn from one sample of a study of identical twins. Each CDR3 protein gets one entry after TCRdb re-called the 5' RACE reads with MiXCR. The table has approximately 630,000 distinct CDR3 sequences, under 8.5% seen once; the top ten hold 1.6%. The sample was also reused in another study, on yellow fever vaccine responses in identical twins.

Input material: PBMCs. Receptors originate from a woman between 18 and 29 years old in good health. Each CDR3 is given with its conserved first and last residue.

CASSKIDGQGNSPLHF TRBJ1-6 TRBV21-1
CASTKGGRQYF TRBJ2-5 TRBV12-3/TRBV12-4
CASSLWASGSFYNEQFF TRBJ2-1 TRBV7-6
CASSLFSQGLGNEQFF TRBJ2-1 TRBV28
CASQTGTSEGNEQFF TRBJ2-1 TRBV5-1
CASSGAMRSDYNEQFF TRBJ2-1 TRBV3-1
CASSSTGIGDTQYF TRBJ2-3 TRBV5-1
CASSEFNYGYTF TRBJ1-2 TRBV25-1
CASSDHIRPLNTEAFF TRBJ1-1 TRBV7-9
CASSQISGSYEQYF TRBJ2-7 TRBV12-3/TRBV12-4
CASSWPSLYEQYF TRBJ2-7 TRBV7-2
CSARALNTEAFF TRBJ1-1 TRBV20-1
CASSDSSTNEKLFF TRBJ1-4 TRBV2
CASSNRQGSYGYTF TRBJ1-2 TRBV5-1
CASSPGSRGYNEQFF TRBJ2-1 TRBV18
CSATRPDFSTDTQYF TRBJ2-3 TRBV29-1
CASRVHSDFNYGYTF TRBJ1-2 TRBV6-1
CASSYGQGNGYTF TRBJ1-2 TRBV6-5
CASSLFPSEDTQYF TRBJ2-3 TRBV12-3/TRBV12-4
CSGMDSDGEKLFF TRBJ1-4 TRBV29-1
CASSFTGGETDTQYF TRBJ2-3 TRBV5-1
CASSVPGTSSYEQYF TRBJ2-7 TRBV5-1
CASSEETSGVEQFF TRBJ2-1 TRBV2
CASSQRGETQYF TRBJ2-5 TRBV4-1
CSARETEFRTEAFF TRBJ1-1 TRBV20-1
CASSPTGLAGGGETQYF TRBJ2-5 TRBV3-1
CSVEGSGETQYF TRBJ2-5 TRBV29-1
CASSQGRQGYTEAFF TRBJ1-1 TRBV18
CASSPRTGVMNTEAFF TRBJ1-1 TRBV5-6
CASSLAAGSVTGELFF TRBJ2-2 TRBV7-6
CASSLAIWGRIAAGTEAFF TRBJ1-1 TRBV5-8
CASSTPSGKADTQYF TRBJ2-3 TRBV4-1
CASNPLAGGNEQFF TRBJ2-1 TRBV28
CASSLVAYNEQFF TRBJ2-1 TRBV7-9
CSAITGTGNYGYTF TRBJ1-2 TRBV20-1
CSARREPSGTEQYF TRBJ2-7 TRBV20-1
CASSVTGNEQFF TRBJ2-1 TRBV9
CSVDGLAGPREFF TRBJ2-1 TRBV29-1
CAIRSGTGGYHEQYF TRBJ2-7 TRBV10-3
CATSGPSNQPQHF TRBJ1-5 TRBV15
CASSLRQGGYGYTF TRBJ1-2 TRBV5-1